This T cell receptor beta chain derives from a study of cytomegalovirus exposure and HLA in healthy donors. Study-level results: The later analysis indicated that the majority of CMV-associated TCR beta chains appeared HLA-restricted.

Primers: 60 Vbeta forward and 13 Jbeta reverse. Clones were read by immunoSEQ multiplex PCR, and TCRdb kept only the in-frame ones, dropping some. The sample has about 200,000 clones, 86% seen once; the top ten hold approximately 0.31%. V was trimmed by 0 bases and J by 0 bases, leaving 12 bases between them. Germline assignment: CDR1 MNHNY and CDR2 SVGAGI (reference sequence). The length of the CDR3 is 16 residues. Note on this clone: Its antigen is not identified.

Sequencing used PBMCs. This TCR was recovered from a woman in her 30s in good health and CMV-seronegative. The chain employs TRBV6-6 and TRBJ2-7; tentatively, D is TRBD2 (7 bases). The CDR3 bases are TGTGCCAGCAGTTACTCAAGGGGGGGTAGCTCCTACGAGCAGTACTTC. Protein sequence: CASSYSRGGSSYEQYF.